The clone carrying this T cell receptor (beta chain) has only one observation. The CDR3 spans 15 residues. Germline CDR1 and CDR2: SGHTA and FQGNSA. V was clipped by 5 bases and J by 1 base; unmatched bases: 4. This specimen belongs to a study of cytomegalovirus exposure and HLA in healthy donors. Both 60 Vbeta primers and 13 Jbeta primers went into the PCR. Profiling relied on immunoSEQ multiplex PCR, and the TCRdb table lists in-frame clones only, not all of them. There are roughly 240,000 clones in the sample; roughly 87% occur only once, and 5% to 6.5% lies in the top ten. The specimen sequenced was PBMCs. The chain combines TRBV7-2 with TRBJ1-3, with TRBD1 matching 8 bases. The source is a woman in her thirties or forties in good health and CMV-seropositive. CDR3 in amino acids: CASSPDRASGNTIYF. The CDR3, as DNA: TGTGCCAGCAGCCCGGACAGGGCTTCTGGAAACACCATATATTTT.